These T cell receptor beta chains were read from a single sample in a study of CXCR3-negative and CXCR3-positive naive CD8 T cells. TCRdb reworked the 5' RACE reads into one entry per CDR3 protein, no DNA. The ten top clones account for around 15%, within a sample of around 40,000 distinct CDR3 sequences. Sequencing was carried out using memory CD8+ T cells from blood. Source of these receptors: a human donor in good health. Some clones in this sample may be carry-over from other donors' samples. Each CDR3 is given with its conserved first and last residue.

V	J	CDR3
TRBV2	TRBJ2-7	CASSETKYEQYF
TRBV6-2/TRBV6-3	TRBJ2-1	CASSYPSNEQFF
TRBV15	TRBJ2-7	CATSTSPSASYEQYF
TRBV28	TRBJ1-2	CASSDMSYYGYTF
TRBV12-3/TRBV12-4	TRBJ1-2	CASSPSEYGYTF
TRBV7-9	TRBJ1-1	CASIRGTEAFF
TRBV29-1	TRBJ2-7	CSGVSDRGSYEQYF
TRBV2	TRBJ2-3	CASKGGLAMDTQYF
TRBV6-6	TRBJ2-7	CASSGSYEQYF
TRBV7-9	TRBJ2-1	CASSSNQRGLAANEQFF
TRBV5-1	TRBJ2-2	CASSLVQGNTGELFF
TRBV15	TRBJ2-3	CATRRSPRQGGSTDTQYF
TRBV9	TRBJ2-2	CASSTRDRGTYFDTGELFF
TRBV28	TRBJ2-7	CASRILAGVSYEQYF
TRBV20-1	TRBJ2-5	CSAPRDLGGPWETQYF
TRBV7-6	TRBJ1-6	CASSFDRGSPLHF
TRBV28	TRBJ2-7	CASSPGIYEQYF